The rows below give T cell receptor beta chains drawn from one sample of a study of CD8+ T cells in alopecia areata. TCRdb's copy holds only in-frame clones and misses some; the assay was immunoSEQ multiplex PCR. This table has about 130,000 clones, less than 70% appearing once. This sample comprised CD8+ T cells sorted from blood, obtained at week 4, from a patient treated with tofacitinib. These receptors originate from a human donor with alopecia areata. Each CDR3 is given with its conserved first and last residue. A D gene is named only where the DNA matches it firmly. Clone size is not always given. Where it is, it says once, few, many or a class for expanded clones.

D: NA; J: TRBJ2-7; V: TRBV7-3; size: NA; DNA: TGTGCCAGCAGCATAGGACAGTACGAGCAGTACTTC; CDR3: CASSIGQYEQYF
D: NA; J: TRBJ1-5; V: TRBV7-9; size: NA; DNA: TGTGCCAGCAACACCGGGGGGGGCGATCAGCCCCAGCATTTT; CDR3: CASNTGGGDQPQHF
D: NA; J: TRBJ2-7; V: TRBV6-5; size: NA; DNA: TGTGCCAGCAGTTATAGTGCCTCCTACGAGCAGTACTTC; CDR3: CASSYSASYEQYF
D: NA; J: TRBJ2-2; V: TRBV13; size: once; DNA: TGTGCCAGCAGCTTAGTTAGCACCGGGGAGCTGTTTTTT; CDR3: CASSLVSTGELFF
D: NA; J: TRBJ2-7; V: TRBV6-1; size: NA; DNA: TGTGCCAGCAGTGAAGCGCTTGAGGGCCCAAGCACCTACGAGCAGTACTTC; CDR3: CASSEALEGPSTYEQYF
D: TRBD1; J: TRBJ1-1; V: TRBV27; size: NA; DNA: TGTGCCAGCAGTTTAGGCCCCGGGACAGGGGTTAACACTGAAGCTTTCTTT; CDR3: CASSLGPGTGVNTEAFF
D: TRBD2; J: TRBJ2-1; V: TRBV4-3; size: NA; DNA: TGCGCCAGCAGCCAACTGCCTAGCGGGGGGGACAATGAGCAGTTCTTC; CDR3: CASSQLPSGGDNEQFF
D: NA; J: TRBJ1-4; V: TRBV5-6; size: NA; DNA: TGTGCCAGCAGCTCCGGAGGTGAAAAACTGTTTTTT; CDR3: CASSSGGEKLFF
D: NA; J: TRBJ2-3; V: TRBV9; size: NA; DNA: TGTGCCAGCAGCCCCCGAGGATCAGGGATGGGGACAGATACGCAGTATTTT; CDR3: CASSPRGSGMGTDTQYF
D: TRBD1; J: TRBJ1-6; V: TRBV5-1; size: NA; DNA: TGCGCCAGCAGCGGGACAGGGAGAAATTCACCCCTCCACTTT; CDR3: CASSGTGRNSPLHF
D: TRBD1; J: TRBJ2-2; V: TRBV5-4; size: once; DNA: TGTGCCAGCAGCGCCGGGACAGGAGTCACCGGGGAGCTGTTTTTT; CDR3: CASSAGTGVTGELFF
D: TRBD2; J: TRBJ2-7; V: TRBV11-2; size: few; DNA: TGTGCCAGCAGCTCCCTAGCGGGGGGATACGAGCAGTACTTC; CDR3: CASSSLAGGYEQYF
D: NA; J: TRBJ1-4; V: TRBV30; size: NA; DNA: TGTGCCTGGAAGGACGGGACCTCTATTGAAAAACTGTTTTTT; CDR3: CAWKDGTSIEKLFF
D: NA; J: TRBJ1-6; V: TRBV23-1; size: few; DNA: TGCGCCAGCAGTCACCGATGGGACCGAGATTATAATTCACCCCTCCACTTT; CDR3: CASSHRWDRDYNSPLHF
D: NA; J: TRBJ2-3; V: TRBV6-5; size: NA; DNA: TGTGCCAGCAGTTCCCAGGCTAGCACAGATACGCAGTATTTT; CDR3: CASSSQASTDTQYF
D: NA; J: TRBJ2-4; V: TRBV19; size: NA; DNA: TGTGCCAGTAGTCCGGACAGGGAGGGTGGAAACATTCAGTACTTC; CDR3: CASSPDREGGNIQYF
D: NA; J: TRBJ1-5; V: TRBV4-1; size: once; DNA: TGCGCCAGCAGCCAAGTGGATGGCGGCAATCAGCCCCAGCATTTT; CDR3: CASSQVDGGNQPQHF
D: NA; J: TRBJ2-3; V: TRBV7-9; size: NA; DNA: TGTGCCAGCACGGACCTCCGAGATACGCAGTATTTT; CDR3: CASTDLRDTQYF
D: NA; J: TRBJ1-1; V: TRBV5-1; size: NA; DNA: TGCGCCAGCAGCTTCACGGCGAACACTGAAGCTTTCTTT; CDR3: CASSFTANTEAFF
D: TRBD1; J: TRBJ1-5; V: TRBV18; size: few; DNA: TGTGCCAGCTCACCGCGACAGGGGGATCAGCCCCAGCATTTT; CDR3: CASSPRQGDQPQHF
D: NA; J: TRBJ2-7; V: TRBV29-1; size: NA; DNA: TGCAGCGTTTGGGATACCCCCTACGAGCAGTACTTC; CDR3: CSVWDTPYEQYF
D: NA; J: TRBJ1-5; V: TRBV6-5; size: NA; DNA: TGTGCCAGGGCGGAAGGGTTCCAGCATTTT; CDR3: CARAEGFQHF
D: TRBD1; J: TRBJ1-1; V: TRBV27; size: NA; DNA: TGTGCCAGCAGTCCTAACCCCGGCAGGGGGGATCTCCTGAGGGCTTTCTTT; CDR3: CASSPNPGRGDLLRAFF
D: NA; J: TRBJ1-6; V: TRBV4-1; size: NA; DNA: TGCGCCAGCAGCCCAGTACCGACATCGGGGGGTTCACCCCTCCACTTT; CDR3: CASSPVPTSGGSPLHF
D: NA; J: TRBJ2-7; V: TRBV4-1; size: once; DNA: TGCGCCAGCAGCCAAGAGCCCGGACAGAGGATCTACGACGAGCAGTACTTC; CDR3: CASSQEPGQRIYDEQYF
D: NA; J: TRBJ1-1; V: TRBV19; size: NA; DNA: TGTGCCAGTAGTGGGCAGGGCACCGTCGCTGAAGCTTTCTTT; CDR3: CASSGQGTVAEAFF
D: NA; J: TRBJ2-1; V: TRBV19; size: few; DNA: TGTGCCAGTAGTATAGGACACGCTTACAATGAGCAGTTCTTC; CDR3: CASSIGHAYNEQFF
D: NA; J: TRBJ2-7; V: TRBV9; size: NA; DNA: TGTGCCAGCAGCGTAGGGCAGGGCCTCTCCTACGAGCAGTACTTC; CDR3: CASSVGQGLSYEQYF
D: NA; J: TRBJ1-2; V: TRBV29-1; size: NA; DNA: TGCAGCGTTGAAGATCGGGCAGTCGACTATGGCTACACCTTC; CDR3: CSVEDRAVDYGYTF
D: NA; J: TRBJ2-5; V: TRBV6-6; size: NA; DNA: TGTGCCAGCAGTTACCCGACCAGCGGACAAGAGACCCAGTACTTC; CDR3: CASSYPTSGQETQYF